This is a list of T cell receptor beta chains from one sample in a study of cytomegalovirus exposure and HLA in healthy donors. Sequencing was performed with immunoSEQ multiplex PCR; in TCRdb, only in-frame clones are kept and a portion is missing. The profile shows about 60,000 clones, around 96% of them singletons. Sequencing was done on a sample of PBMCs. The receptors come from a man between 18 and 29 years old in good health and CMV-seronegative. CDR3s include the opening cysteine and the closing phenylalanine or tryptophan. Each record gives: D gene, V gene, clone size, J gene, CDR3 DNA, CDR3 protein. A D gene is named only where the DNA matches it firmly. Clone size, where shown, is once, few, many, or a class for clones that have expanded.

>.|TRBV27|.|TRBJ2-3
TGTGCCAGCACAGGGAGCACAGATACGCAGTATTTT
CASTGSTDTQYF
>TRBD1|TRBV9|.|TRBJ1-2
TGTGCCAGCAGCGTAGGCGGGACAGCAGGCTATGGCTACACCTTC
CASSVGGTAGYGYTF
>.|TRBV25-1|once|TRBJ2-7
TGTGCCAGCAGGGCTAGCGTCTCCTACGAGCAGTACTTC
CASRASVSYEQYF
>TRBD2|TRBV7-9|once|TRBJ2-1
TGTGCCTCCCGGACTAGCGGGAAAAACAATGAGCAGTTCTTC
CASRTSGKNNEQFF
>TRBD2|TRBV28|.|TRBJ2-7
TGTGCCAGCAACTTAAGTAGCGGGGAAGCCTACGAGCAGTACTTC
CASNLSSGEAYEQYF
>.|TRBV18|.|TRBJ2-2
TGTGCCAGCTCGCCCCTTAGCGGGAACACCGGGGAGCTGTTTTTT
CASSPLSGNTGELFF
>TRBD2|TRBV2|.|TRBJ2-5
TGTGCCAGCAGTGCGGAAGCGGGAGGGGTCCAAGAGACCCAGTACTTC
CASSAEAGGVQETQYF
>.|TRBV7-9|.|TRBJ2-7
TGTGCCAGCAGCATCATGATAGCGGTGGGGGAAGAGCAGTACTTC
CASSIMIAVGEEQYF
>TRBD2|TRBV11-1|.|TRBJ2-5
TGTGCCAGCAGCTCAATTCAGGGAGGGGAGACCCAGTACTTC
CASSSIQGGETQYF
>.|TRBV6-6|.|TRBJ2-7
TGTGCCAGCAGTCAACCCGGGGATACGGCATCCTACGAGCAGTACTTC
CASSQPGDTASYEQYF
>.|TRBV18|.|TRBJ2-5
TGTGCCAGCTCACCACTCGACGGGAAAGAGACCCAGTACTTC
CASSPLDGKETQYF
>.|TRBV5-1|.|TRBJ2-7
TGCGCCAGCAGGGGAACCAGACAGGCCTACGAGCAGTACTTC
CASRGTRQAYEQYF
>.|TRBV5-6|.|TRBJ2-2
TGTGCCAGCAGCCCCTATAAGGGGGAGCTGTTTTTT
CASSPYKGELFF
>.|TRBV6-1|.|TRBJ2-1
TGTGCCAGCAGTGAAAGGGAGGTCTCCTACAATGAGCAGTTCTTC
CASSEREVSYNEQFF
>.|TRBV2|.|TRBJ1-1
TGTGCCAGCAGACGTACATCGAACACTGAAGCTTTCTTT
CASRRTSNTEAFF
>TRBD1|TRBV7-3|once|TRBJ2-7
TGTGCCAGCAGCTTAAGAGGGACAGGACGAGCCTACGAGCAGTACTTC
CASSLRGTGRAYEQYF
>TRBD2|TRBV4-1|.|TRBJ2-3
TGCGCCAGCAGCCAAGCGGGACTAGCGGGGTACACAGATACGCAGTATTTT
CASSQAGLAGYTDTQYF
>.|TRBV19|once|TRBJ1-4
TGTGCCAGTAGTCCTCGGGATGCTAATGAAAAACTGTTTTTT
CASSPRDANEKLFF
>TRBD1|TRBV5-1|.|TRBJ2-7
TGCGCCAGCGGACAGGGGCCAAAGGCCTACGAGCAGTACTTC
CASGQGPKAYEQYF
>.|TRBV4-3|.|TRBJ2-1
TGCGCCAGCAGCCAAGATCGGCTGCGGGACTCCTACAATGAGCAGTTCTTC
CASSQDRLRDSYNEQFF
>.|TRBV14|.|TRBJ1-1
TGTGCCAGCAGCCAGAGAGAGAACACTGAAGCTTTCTTT
CASSQRENTEAFF
>TRBD2|TRBV4-2|once|TRBJ2-5
TGTGCCAGCAGCCAAGTACTAGCGGGACAAGAGACCCAGTACTTC
CASSQVLAGQETQYF
>.|TRBV27|.|TRBJ2-7
TGTGCCAGCAGTTCGGCAGGGTTCTCCTACGAGCAGTACTTC
CASSSAGFSYEQYF
>TRBD2|TRBV9|.|TRBJ2-3
TGTGCCAGCAGCGCGCAACTAGCGAGCACAGATACGCAGTATTTT
CASSAQLASTDTQYF
>TRBD2|TRBV7-2|.|TRBJ2-7
TGTGCCAGCAGCTTAGGACTAGCGGGCCTCTACGAGCAGTACTTC
CASSLGLAGLYEQYF
>.|TRBV6-1|.|TRBJ2-5
TGTGCCAGCAGTGAAGTCGGGACTCAAGAGACCCAGTACTTC
CASSEVGTQETQYF
>.|TRBV5-1|.|TRBJ1-1
TGCGCCAGCAGCTTGCGGGTTTCGGCCCTCACTGAAGCTTTCTTT
CASSLRVSALTEAFF
>TRBD1|TRBV9|.|TRBJ2-2
TGTGCCAGCAGCCACCCAATGACAGGGAAGTTGACCGGGGAGCTGTTTTTT
CASSHPMTGKLTGELFF
>TRBD1|TRBV5-1|.|TRBJ2-7
TGCGCCAGCAGCGGCGGACAGGGATCTTCCTACGAGCAGTACTTC
CASSGGQGSSYEQYF
>.|TRBV9|.|TRBJ2-3
TGTGCCAGCAGCGAGGGGCTTACCACAGATACGCAGTATTTT
CASSEGLTTDTQYF
>.|TRBV28|.|TRBJ2-2
TGTGCCAGCACCCGGGGACACAACGGGGAGCTGTTTTTT
CASTRGHNGELFF
>TRBD2|TRBV27|.|TRBJ2-1
TGTGCCAGCAGTCCCTTAGCGGGAGGGCCCGTGGATGAGCAGTTCTTC
CASSPLAGGPVDEQFF
>.|TRBV7-9|.|TRBJ1-1
TGTGCCAGCAGCGGAACCCTAGGGGGTCCTGAAGCTTTCTTT
CASSGTLGGPEAFF
>.|TRBV6-5|.|TRBJ2-7
TGTGCCAGCAGGTATAAACAGGAGCAGTACTTC
CASRYKQEQYF
>.|TRBV7-2|.|TRBJ1-2
TGTGCCAGCAGCTCCCTTTTCTATGGCTACACCTTC
CASSSLFYGYTF
>.|TRBV10-2|.|TRBJ2-7
TGCGCCAGCAGTGAGTCGAGGGCAGGGGAGAAGGAGCAGTACTTC
CASSESRAGEKEQYF
>TRBD2|TRBV5-1|.|TRBJ2-7
TGCGCCAGCAGCTTGTTGGGCGGGAGCTCCTACGAGCAGTACTTC
CASSLLGGSSYEQYF
>.|TRBV5-4|.|TRBJ2-1
TGTGCCAGCAGCGGGTCAGGGTCCTACAATGAGCAGTTCTTC
CASSGSGSYNEQFF
>TRBD1|TRBV18|.|TRBJ1-5
TGTGCCAGCTCGCATACAGGGGAAGGGAATCAGCCCCAGCATTTT
CASSHTGEGNQPQHF
>.|TRBV29-1|few|TRBJ2-1
TGCAGCGTTGAAGAGGGCAGGGAGGACTTCCGAGCTGGGAACAATGAGCAGTTCTTC
CSVEEGREDFRAGNNEQFF
>TRBD2|TRBV9|once|TRBJ2-3
TGTGCCAGCAGCGCCTCTAGCGGGAGGGCCCTAAGAGATACGCAGTATTTT
CASSASSGRALRDTQYF
>TRBD2|TRBV7-6|.|TRBJ2-5
TGTGCCAGCAGCTTAGGGAGAAGCGGGGGTAGGGAGACCCAGTACTTC
CASSLGRSGGRETQYF
>.|TRBV18|.|TRBJ1-1
TGTGCCAGCTCACCACCGGGCTATGGTCGAGCTTTCTTT
CASSPPGYGRAFF
>TRBD2|TRBV7-9|.|TRBJ2-3
TGTGCCAGCAGCTCCCCGCTAGCGGGTACGCAGTATTTT
CASSSPLAGTQYF
>TRBD1|TRBV27|.|TRBJ2-6
TGTGCCAGTGGCTCCAGGGGGTTCGGGGCCAACGTCCTGACTTTC
CASGSRGFGANVLTF
>.|TRBV5-1|once|TRBJ1-3
TGCGCCAGCAGCGACAGAGGCTCTGGAAACACCATATATTTT
CASSDRGSGNTIYF
>TRBD2|TRBV11-2|.|TRBJ2-1
TGTGCCAGCAGCACTAACAGGCGACTAGCCCCTAATTACAATGAGCAGTTCTTC
CASSTNRRLAPNYNEQFF
>.|TRBV30|.|TRBJ2-7
TGTGCCTGGAGTGCCTTGATCGGGGGGCTGGACTGGGGTAAGGACGAGCAGTACTTC
CAWSALIGGLDWGKDEQYF